In its sample, the clone carrying this TCR beta chain was seen a few times. This CDR3 region has 14 residues. V shed 7 bases and J shed 7 bases, with 19 bases lying between them. Germline-derived CDR1 and CDR2 are LNHDA and SQIVND (reference sequence). The data are from a study of T cells in Graves' hyperthyroidism and ophthalmopathy. Study summary: Peripheral blood was obtained at initial diagnosis, preceding any treatment.

RNA transcripts were the template for amplifying TCR beta CDR3 regions. Initially, a first-round RT-PCR of the TCR CDR3 employed the HTBI primer set. One entry per CDR3 protein results from TCRdb running MiXCR on the multiplex PCR reads. The data show 250,000 or so distinct CDR3 sequences, approximately 15% seen once. PBMCs were collected from an approximately 9.3 ml volume of fresh peripheral blood. Input material: blood. This clonotype was obtained from a woman between 40 and 50 years old with Graves' hyperthyroidism that later progressed to Graves' ophthalmopathy. The rearrangement joins TRBV19 to TRBJ1-2; tentatively, D is TRBD1 (6 bases). This CDR3 is CASTPRGRGFGYTF. The CDR3 DNA reads TGTGCCAGTACCCCAAGGGGCAGGGGCTTTGGCTACACCTTC.